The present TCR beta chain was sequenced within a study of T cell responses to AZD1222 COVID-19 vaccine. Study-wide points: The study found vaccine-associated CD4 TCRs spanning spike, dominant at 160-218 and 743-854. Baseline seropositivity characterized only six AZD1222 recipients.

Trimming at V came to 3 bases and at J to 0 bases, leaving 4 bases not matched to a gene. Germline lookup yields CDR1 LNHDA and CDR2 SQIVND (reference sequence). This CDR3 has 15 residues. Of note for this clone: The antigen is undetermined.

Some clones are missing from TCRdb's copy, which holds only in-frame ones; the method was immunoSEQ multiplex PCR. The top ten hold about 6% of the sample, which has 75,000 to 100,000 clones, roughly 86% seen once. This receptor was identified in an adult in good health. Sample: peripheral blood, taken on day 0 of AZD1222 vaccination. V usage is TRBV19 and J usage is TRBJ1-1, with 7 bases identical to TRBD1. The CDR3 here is CASSITGVVNTEAFF. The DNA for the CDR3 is TGTGCCAGTAGTATTACAGGGGTCGTGAACACTGAAGCTTTCTTT.